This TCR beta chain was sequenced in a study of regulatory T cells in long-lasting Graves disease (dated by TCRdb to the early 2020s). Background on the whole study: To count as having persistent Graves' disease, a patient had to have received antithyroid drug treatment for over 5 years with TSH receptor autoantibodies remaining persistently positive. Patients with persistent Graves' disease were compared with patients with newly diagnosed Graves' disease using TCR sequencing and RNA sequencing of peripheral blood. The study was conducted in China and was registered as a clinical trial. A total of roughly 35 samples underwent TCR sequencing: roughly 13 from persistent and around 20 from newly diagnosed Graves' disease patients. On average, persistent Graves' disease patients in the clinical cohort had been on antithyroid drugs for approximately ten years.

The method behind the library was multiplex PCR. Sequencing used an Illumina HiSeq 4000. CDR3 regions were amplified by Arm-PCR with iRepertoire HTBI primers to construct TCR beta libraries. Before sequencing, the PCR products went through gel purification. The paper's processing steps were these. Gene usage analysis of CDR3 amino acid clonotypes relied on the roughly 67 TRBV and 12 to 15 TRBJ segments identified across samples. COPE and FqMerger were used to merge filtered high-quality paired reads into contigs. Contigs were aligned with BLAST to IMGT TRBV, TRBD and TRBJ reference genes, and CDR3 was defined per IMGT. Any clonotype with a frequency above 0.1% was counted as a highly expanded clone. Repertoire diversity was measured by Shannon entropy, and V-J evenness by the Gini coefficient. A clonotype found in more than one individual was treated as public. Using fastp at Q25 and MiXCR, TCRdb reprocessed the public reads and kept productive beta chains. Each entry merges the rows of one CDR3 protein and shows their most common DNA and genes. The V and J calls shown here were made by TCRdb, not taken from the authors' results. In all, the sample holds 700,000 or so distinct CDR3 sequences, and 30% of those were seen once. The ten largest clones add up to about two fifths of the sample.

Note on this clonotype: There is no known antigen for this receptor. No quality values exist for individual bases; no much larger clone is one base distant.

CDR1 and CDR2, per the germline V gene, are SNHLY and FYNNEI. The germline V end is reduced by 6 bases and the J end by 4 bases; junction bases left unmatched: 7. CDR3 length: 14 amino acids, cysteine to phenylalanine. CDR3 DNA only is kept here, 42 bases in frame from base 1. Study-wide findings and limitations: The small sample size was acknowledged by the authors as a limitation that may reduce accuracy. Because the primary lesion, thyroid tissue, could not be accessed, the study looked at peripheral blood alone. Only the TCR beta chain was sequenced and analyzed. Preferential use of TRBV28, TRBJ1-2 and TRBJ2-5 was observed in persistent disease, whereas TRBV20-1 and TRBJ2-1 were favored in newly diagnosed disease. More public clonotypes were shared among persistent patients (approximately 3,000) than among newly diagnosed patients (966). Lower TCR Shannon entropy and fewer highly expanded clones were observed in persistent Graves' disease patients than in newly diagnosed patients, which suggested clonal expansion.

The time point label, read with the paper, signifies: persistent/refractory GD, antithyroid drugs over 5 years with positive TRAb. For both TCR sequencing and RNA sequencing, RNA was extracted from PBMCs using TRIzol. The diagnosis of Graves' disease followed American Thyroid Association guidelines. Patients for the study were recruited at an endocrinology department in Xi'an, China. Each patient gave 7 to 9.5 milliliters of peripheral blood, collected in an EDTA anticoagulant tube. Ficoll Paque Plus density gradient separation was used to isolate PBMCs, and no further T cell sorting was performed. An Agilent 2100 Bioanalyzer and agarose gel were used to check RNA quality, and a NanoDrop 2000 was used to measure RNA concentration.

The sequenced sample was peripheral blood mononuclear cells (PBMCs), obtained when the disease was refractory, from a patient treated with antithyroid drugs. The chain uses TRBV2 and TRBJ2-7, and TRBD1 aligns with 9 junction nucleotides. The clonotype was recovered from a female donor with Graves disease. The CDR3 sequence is CASSTDRGAYEQYF. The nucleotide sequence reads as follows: TGTGCCAGCAGCACCGACAGGGGGGCATACGAGCAGTACTTC.